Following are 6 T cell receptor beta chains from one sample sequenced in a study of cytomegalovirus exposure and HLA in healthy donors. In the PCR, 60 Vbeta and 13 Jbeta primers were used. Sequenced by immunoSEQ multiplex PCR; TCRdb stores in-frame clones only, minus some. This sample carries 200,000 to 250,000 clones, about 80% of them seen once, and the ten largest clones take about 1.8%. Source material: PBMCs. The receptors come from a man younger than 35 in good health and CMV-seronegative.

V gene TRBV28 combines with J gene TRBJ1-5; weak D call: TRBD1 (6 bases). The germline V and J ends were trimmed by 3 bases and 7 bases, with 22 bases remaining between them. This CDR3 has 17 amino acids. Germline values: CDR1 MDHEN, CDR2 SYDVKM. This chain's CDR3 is CASSFPRQALMGQPQHF. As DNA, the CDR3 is TGTGCCAGCAGTTTCCCCCGACAGGCCTTAATGGGGCAGCCCCAGCATTTT. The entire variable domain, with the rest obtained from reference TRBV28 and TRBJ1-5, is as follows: DVKVTQSSRYLVKRTGEKVFLECVQDMDHENMFWYRQDPGLGLRLIYFSYDVKMKEKGDIPEGYSVSREKKERFSLILESASTNQTSMYLCASSFPRQALMGQPQHFGDGTRLSIL.

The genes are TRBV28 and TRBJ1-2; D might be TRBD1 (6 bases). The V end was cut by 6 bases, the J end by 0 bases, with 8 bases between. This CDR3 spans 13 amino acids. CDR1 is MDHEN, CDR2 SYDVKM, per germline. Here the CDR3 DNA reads TGTGCCAGCAGCACAGGGACTAACTATGGCTACACCTTC. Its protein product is CASSTGTNYGYTF.

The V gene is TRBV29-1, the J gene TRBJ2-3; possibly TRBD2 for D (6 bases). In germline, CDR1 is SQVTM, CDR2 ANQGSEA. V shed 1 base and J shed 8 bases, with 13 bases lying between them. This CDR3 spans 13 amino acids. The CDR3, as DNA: TGCAGCGTTGAAGGGGAGGTGGGTGGTACGCAGTATTTT. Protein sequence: CSVEGEVGGTQYF.

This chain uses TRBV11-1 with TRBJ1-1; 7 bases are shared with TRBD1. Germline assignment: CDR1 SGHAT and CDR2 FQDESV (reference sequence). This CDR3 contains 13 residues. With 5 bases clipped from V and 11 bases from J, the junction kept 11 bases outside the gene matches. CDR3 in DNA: TGTGCCAGCAGCCGCGGACAGGACGGGGAGGCTTTCTTT. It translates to CASSRGQDGEAFF.

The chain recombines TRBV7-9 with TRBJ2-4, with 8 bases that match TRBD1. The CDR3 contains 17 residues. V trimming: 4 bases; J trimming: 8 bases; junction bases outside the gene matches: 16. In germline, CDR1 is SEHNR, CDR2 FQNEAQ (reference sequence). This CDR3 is CASSSPIPGTGGDIQYF. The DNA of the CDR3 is TGTGCCAGCAGCTCCCCGATTCCCGGGACAGGAGGTGACATTCAGTACTTC.

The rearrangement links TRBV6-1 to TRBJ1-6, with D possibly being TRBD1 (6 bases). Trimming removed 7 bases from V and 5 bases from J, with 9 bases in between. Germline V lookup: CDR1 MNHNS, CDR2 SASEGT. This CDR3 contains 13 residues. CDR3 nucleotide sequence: TGTGCCAGCACCGACAGGAATAATTCACCCCTCCACTTT. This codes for CASTDRNNSPLHF.